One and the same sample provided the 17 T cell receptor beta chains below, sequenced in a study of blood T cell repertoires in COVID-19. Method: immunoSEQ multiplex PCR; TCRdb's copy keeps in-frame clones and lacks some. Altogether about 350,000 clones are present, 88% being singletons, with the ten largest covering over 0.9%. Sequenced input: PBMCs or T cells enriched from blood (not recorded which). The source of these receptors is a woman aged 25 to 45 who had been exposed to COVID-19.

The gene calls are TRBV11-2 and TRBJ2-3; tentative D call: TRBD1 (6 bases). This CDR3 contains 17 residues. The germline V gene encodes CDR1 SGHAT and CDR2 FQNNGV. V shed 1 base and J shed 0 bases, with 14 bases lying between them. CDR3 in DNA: TGTGCCAGCAGCTTAGTCCCCGGGACACTTAGCACAGATACGCAGTATTTT. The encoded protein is CASSLVPGTLSTDTQYF.

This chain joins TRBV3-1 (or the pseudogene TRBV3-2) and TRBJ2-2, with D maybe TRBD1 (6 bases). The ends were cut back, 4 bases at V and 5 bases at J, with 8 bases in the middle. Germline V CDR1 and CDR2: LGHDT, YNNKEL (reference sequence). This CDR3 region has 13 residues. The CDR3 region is CASSRTETGELFF. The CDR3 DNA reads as TGTGCCAGCAGCCGGACAGAAACCGGGGAGCTGTTTTTT.

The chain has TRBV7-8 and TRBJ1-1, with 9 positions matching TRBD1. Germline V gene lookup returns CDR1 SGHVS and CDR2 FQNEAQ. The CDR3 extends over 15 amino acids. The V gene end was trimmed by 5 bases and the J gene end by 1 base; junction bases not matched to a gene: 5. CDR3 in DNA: TGTGCCAGCAGCATCCGACAGGGGGGGAACACTGAAGCTTTCTTT. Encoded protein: CASSIRQGGNTEAFF. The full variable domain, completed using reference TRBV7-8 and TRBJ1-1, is GAGVSQSPRYKVAKRGQDVALRCDPISGHVSLFWYQQALGQGPEFLTYFQNEAQLDKSGLPSDRFFAERPEGSVSTLKIQRTQQEDSAVYLCASSIRQGGNTEAFFGQGTRLTVV.

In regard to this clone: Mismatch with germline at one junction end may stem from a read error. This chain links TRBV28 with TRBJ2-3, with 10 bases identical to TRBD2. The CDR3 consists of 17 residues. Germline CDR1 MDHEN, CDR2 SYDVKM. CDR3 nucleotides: TGTACCAGCAGTTTGGACGCAGCGGGAGGGCCTACAGATACGCAGTATTTT. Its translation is CTSSLDAAGGPTDTQYF.

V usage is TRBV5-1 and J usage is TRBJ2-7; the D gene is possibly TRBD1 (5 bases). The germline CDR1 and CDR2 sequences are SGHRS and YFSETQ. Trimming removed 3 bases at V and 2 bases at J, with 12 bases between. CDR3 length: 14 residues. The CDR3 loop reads CASSSDTSTYEQYF. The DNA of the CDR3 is TGCGCCAGCAGCTCGGACACATCAACCTACGAGCAGTACTTC.

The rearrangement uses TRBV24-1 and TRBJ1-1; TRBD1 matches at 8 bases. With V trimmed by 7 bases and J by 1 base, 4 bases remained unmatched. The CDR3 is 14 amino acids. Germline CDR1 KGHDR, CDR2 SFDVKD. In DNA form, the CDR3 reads TGTGCCACCAGGGGAGGGACAGGGAACACTGAAGCTTTCTTT. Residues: CATRGGTGNTEAFF.

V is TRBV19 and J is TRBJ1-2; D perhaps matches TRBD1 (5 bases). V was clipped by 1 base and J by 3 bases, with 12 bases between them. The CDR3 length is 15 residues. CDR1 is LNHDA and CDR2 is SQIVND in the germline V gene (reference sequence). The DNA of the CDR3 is TGTGCCAGTAGTATAGGGGTCAGGGCTGACTATGGCTACACCTTC. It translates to CASSIGVRADYGYTF. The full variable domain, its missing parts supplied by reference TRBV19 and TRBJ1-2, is DGGITQSPKYLFRKEGQNVTLSCEQNLNHDAMYWYRQDPGQGLRLIYYSQIVNDFQKGDIAEGYSVSREKKESFPLTVTSAQKNPTAFYLCASSIGVRADYGYTFGSGTRLTVV.

CDR3 nucleotide sequence: TGCAGCGTTGGACAGGGGAGTTCCTACGAGCAGTACTTC. Translating gives CSVGQGSSYEQYF. The V and J genes are TRBV29-1 and TRBJ2-7, with 8 bases that match TRBD1. Germline V gene lookup returns CDR1 SQVTM and CDR2 ANQGSEA. The CDR3 has 13 residues. Germline trimming cut 4 bases from V and 1 base from J; bases unmatched to any gene: 3.

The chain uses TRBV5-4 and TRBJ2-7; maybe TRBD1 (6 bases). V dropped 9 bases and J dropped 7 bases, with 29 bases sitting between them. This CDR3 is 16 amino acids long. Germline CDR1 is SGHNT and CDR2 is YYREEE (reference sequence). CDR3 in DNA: TGTGCCACCCAAAGAGGGGGATCTCGGACGATACGTGAGCAGTACTTC. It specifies CATQRGGSRTIREQYF.

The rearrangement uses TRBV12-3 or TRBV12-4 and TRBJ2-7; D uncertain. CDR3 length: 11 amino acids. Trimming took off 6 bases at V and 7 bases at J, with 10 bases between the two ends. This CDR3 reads CASSKSREQYF. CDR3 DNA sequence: TGTGCCAGCAGCAAATCGAGGGAGCAGTACTTC.

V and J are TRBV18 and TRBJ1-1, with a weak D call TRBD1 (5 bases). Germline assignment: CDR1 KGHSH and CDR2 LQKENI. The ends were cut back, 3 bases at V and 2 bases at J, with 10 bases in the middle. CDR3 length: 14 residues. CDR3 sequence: CASSPKTANTEAFF. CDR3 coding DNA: TGTGCCAGCTCACCGAAGACAGCCAACACTGAAGCTTTCTTT.

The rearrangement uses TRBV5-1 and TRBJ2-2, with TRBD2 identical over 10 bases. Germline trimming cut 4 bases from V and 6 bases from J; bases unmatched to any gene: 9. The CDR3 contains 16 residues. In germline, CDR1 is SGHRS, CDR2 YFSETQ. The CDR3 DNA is TGCGCCAGCAGCCGGCGAGGGCTAGCGGGAGCCGGGGAGCTGTTTTTT. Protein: CASSRRGLAGAGELFF.

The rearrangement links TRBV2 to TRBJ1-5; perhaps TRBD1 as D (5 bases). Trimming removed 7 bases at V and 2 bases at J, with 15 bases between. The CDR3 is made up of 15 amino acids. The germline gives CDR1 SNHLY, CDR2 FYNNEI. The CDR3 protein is CASTGGTRGNQPQHF. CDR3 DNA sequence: TGTGCCAGCACTGGGGGGACGCGGGGCAATCAGCCCCAGCATTTT. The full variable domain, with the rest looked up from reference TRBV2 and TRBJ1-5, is EPEVTQTPSHQVTQMGQEVILRCVPISNHLYFYWYRQILGQKVEFLVSFYNNEISEKSEIFDDQFSVERPDGSNFTLKIRSTKLEDSAMYFCASTGGTRGNQPQHFGDGTRLSIL.

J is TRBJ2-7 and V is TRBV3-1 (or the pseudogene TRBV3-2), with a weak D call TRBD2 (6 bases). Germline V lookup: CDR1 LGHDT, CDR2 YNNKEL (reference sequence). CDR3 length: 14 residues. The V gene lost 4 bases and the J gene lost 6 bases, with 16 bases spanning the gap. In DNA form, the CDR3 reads TGTGCCAGCAGCCCCAGAACGGGAGTTACCGAGCAGTACTTC. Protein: CASSPRTGVTEQYF.

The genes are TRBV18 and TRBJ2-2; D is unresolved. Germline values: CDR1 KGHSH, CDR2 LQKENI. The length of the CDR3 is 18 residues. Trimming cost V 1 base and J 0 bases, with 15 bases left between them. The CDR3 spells CASSPLNLQLTNTGELFF. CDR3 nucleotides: TGTGCCAGCTCACCACTTAATTTACAGTTAACGAACACCGGGGAGCTGTTTTTT.

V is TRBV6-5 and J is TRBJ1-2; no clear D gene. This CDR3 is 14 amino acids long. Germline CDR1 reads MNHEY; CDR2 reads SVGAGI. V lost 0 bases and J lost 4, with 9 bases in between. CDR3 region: CASSYSNGLYGYTF. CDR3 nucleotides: TGTGCCAGCAGTTACTCGAACGGACTCTATGGCTACACCTTC.

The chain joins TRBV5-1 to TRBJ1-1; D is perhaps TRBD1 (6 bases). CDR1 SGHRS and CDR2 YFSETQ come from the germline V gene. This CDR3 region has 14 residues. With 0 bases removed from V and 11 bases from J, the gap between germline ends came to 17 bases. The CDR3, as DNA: TGCGCCAGCAGCTTGGAAACAGGGTCACTGGGGGCTTTCTTT. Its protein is CASSLETGSLGAFF.